This T cell receptor (beta chain) is from a study of CD8 T cells in ankylosing spondylitis. General observations from the study: Enrichment of disease-linked clones was reportedly significant in matched ankylosing spondylitis synovial fluid. A TCR beta motif made of fewer than ten highly homologous variants seemed typical of ankylosing spondylitis blood.

This clonotype was picked up many times. Its antigen is unknown. It was by quantitative 5'-RACE with molecular barcodes that TCR beta libraries were made. TCRdb analysed the 5' RACE reads with MiXCR anew, one entry per CDR3 protein. Counted here are 200,000 to 250,000 distinct CDR3 sequences, about 18% occurring once; the ten biggest clones make up 40% to 50%. What was sequenced was blood, either unsorted or a sorted T cell fraction (not recorded which). This receptor was taken from a male donor with ankylosing spondylitis.

CDR3 region: CASSFEGEINEQFF. DNA of the CDR3: TGCGCCAGCAGCTTTGAGGGAGAGATCAATGAGCAGTTCTTC. The chain combines TRBV5-1 with TRBJ2-1; tentatively, D is TRBD2 (5 bases). The CDR3 totals 14 residues. The V gene lost 2 bases and the J gene lost 6 bases, with 12 bases spanning the gap. The germline V gene encodes CDR1 SGHRS and CDR2 YFSETQ.